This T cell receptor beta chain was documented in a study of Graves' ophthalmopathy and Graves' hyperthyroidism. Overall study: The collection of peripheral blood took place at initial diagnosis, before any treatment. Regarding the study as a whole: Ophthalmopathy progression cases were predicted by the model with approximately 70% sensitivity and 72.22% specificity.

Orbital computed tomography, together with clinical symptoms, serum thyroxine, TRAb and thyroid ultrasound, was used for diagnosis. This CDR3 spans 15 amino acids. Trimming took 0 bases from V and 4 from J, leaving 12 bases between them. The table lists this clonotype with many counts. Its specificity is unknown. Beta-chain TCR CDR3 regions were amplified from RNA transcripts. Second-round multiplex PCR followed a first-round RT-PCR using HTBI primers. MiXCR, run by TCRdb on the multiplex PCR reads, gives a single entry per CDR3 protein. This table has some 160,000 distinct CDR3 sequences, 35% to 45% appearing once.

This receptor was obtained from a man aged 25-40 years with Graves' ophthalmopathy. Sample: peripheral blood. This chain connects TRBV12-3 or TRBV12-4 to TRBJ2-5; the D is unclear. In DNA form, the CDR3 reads TGTGCCAGCAGTTTAGCCCCAGGAATTGGAGAGACCCAGTACTTC. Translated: CASSLAPGIGETQYF.